This T cell receptor beta chain originates from a study of response to subunit inactivated influenza vaccine. This clonotype was observed a single time. What it binds is unknown. Overall study results and limits: Each seasonal influenza vaccination, the authors suggested, recruits few new T cells.

V trimming: 4 bases; J trimming: 6 bases; junction bases outside the gene matches: 10. Germline assignment: CDR1 MGHRA and CDR2 YSYEKL. The CDR3 has 15 amino acids. TCRdb redid the calling of the RT-PCR reads with MiXCR, one entry per CDR3 protein. The table includes fewer than 800,000 distinct CDR3 sequences, approximately 14% detected once. The sample consisted of PBMCs from blood, taken 11 to 12 days after vaccination. The sequence derives from a man aged 45 to 65 who received an inactivated influenza vaccine. The genes are TRBV4-1 and TRBJ1-1; 8 bases agree with TRBD1. The DNA of the CDR3 is TGCGCCAGCAGCCCGGTGGGACAGGCGCTTCCTGAAGCTTTCTTT. It is translated as CASSPVGQALPEAFF.